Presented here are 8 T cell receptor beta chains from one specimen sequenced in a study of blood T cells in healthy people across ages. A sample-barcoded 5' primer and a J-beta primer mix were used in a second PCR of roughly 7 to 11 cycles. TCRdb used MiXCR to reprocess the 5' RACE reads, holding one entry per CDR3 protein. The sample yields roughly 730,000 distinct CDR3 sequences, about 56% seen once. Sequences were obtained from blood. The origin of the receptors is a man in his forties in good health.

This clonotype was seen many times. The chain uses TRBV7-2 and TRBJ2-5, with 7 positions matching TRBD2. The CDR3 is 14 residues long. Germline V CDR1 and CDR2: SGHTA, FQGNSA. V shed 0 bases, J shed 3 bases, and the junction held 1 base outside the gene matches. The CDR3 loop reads CASSLASGEETQYF. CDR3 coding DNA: TGTGCCAGCAGCTTAGCAAGCGGGGAAGAGACCCAGTACTTC.

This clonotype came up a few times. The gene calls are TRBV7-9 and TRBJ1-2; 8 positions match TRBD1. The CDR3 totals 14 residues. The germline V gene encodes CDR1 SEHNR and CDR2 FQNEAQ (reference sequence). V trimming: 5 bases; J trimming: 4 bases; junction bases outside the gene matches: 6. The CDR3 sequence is CASSGPGGAYGYTF. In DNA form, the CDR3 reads TGTGCCAGCAGCGGGCCAGGGGGCGCCTATGGCTACACCTTC.

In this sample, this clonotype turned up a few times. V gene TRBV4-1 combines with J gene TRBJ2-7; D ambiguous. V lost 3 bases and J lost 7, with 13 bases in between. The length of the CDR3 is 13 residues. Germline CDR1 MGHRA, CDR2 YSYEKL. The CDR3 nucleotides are TGCGCCAGCAGCCAGAAGCTTTCTGGGGAGCAGTACTTC. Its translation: CASSQKLSGEQYF.

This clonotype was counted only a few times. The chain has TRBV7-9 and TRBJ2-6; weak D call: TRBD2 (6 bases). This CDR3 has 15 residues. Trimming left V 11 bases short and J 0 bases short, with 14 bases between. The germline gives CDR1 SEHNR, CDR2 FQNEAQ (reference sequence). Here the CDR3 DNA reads TGTGCCGGGGAAGCGGGTCTCTCTGGGGCCAACGTCCTGACTTTC. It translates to CAGEAGLSGANVLTF.

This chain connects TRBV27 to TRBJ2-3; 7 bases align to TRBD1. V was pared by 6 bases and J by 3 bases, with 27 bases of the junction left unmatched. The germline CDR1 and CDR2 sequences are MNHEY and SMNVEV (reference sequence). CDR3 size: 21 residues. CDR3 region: CASSRPNPTRTGPKTTDTQYF. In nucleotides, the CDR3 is TGTGCCAGCAGCCGACCTAATCCTACTAGGACAGGCCCCAAAACTACAGATACGCAGTATTTT.

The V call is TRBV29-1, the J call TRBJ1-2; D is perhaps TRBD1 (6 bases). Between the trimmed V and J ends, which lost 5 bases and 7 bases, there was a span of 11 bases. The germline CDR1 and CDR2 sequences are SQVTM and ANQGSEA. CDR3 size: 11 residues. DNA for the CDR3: TGCAGCGTTCAGGGGACCGGTGGCTACACCTTC. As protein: CSVQGTGGYTF.

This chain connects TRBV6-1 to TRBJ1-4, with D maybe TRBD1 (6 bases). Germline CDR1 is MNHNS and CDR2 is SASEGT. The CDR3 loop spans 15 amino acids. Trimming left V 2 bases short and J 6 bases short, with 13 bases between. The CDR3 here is CASSERGSPHEKLFF. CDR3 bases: TGTGCCAGCAGTGAAAGGGGGAGTCCCCATGAAAAACTGTTTTTT.

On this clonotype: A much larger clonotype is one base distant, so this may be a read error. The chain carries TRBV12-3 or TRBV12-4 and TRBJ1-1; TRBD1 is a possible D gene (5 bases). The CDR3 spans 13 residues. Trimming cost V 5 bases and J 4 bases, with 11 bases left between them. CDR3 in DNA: TGTGCCAGCAGTACGACAGTGACCACTGAAGCTTTCTTT. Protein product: CASSTTVTTEAFF.